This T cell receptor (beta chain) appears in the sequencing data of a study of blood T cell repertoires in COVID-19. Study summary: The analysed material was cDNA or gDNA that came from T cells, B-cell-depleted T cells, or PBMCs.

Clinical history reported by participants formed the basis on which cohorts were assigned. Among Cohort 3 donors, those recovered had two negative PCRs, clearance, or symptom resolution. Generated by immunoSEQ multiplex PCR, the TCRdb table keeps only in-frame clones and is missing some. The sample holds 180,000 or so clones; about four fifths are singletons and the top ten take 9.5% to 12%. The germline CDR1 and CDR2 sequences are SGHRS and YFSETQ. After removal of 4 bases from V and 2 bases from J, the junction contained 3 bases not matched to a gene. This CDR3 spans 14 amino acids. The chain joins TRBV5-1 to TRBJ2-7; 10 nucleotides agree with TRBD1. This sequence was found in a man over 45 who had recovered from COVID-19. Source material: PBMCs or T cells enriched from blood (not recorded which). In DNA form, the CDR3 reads TGCGCCAGCAGCATGGGACAGGGGACCTACGAGCAGTACTTC. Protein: CASSMGQGTYEQYF.